What follows are 29 T cell receptor beta chains derived from one specimen sequenced in a study of CD8+CD57+ T cells in acquired aplastic anemia. The template for TCR beta VDJ and CDR3 sequence profiling was genomic DNA. From the reads, TCRdb called clonotypes with MiXCR, one entry per CDR3 protein. The sample holds about 220,000 distinct CDR3 sequences, roughly 33% seen once. Sequenced input: sorted CD4+, CD8+, or CD8+CD57+ T cells (not recorded which) from PBMCs. The receptors derive from a human donor in good health, serving as a control.

This clonotype was detected once. A much larger clone sits a single nucleotide away, making a read error possible. Because it lacks the conserved phenylalanine or tryptophan at the end, this CDR3 is likely a read error. This chain joins TRBV11-2 and TRBJ2-7; D is possibly TRBD2 (5 bases). Looked up from germline, CDR1 is SGHAT and CDR2 is FQNNGV. Trimming shortened V by 5 bases and J by 2 bases, and 13 bases separated the two germline ends. This CDR3 is 14 amino acids long. CDR3: CASSPTRGAYEQYS. CDR3 coding DNA: TGTGCCAGCAGCCCAACCCGGGGAGCCTACGAGCAGTACTCC.

The sample holds many counts of this clonotype. The V and J genes are TRBV20-1 and TRBJ1-5; TRBD1 is a possible D gene (5 bases). V lost 4 bases, J lost 2 bases, and 9 bases lay in between. CDR1 is DFQATT, CDR2 SNEGSKA, per germline (reference sequence). The CDR3 is 13 residues long. CDR3 protein: CSAMRGGNQPQHF. The CDR3 bases are TGCAGTGCTATGAGGGGAGGCAATCAGCCCCAGCATTTT.

This clonotype is a singleton in its sample. This chain joins TRBV2 and TRBJ2-4; 7 bases align to TRBD1. V lost 7 bases and J lost 8; bases outside the gene matches: 8. The CDR3 totals 13 residues. The V gene's germline CDR1 is SNHLY and CDR2 FYNNEI. The chain's CDR3 is CASNHDRAYIQYF. CDR3 nucleotide sequence: TGTGCCAGCAATCACGACAGGGCTTACATTCAGTACTTC.

Many counts were recorded for this clonotype. The DNA for the CDR3 is TGTGCCAGCAGCTCACTCGGGGGGGAAACTGAAGCTTTCTTT. The encoded protein is CASSSLGGETEAFF. The chain combines TRBV7-9 with TRBJ1-1, with a weak D call TRBD1 (5 bases). Trimming removed 4 bases at V and 5 bases at J, with 14 bases between. This CDR3 has 14 amino acids. Germline V gene lookup returns CDR1 SEHNR and CDR2 FQNEAQ (reference sequence).

The V and J genes are TRBV12-3 or TRBV12-4 and TRBJ1-6; no definite D call. V lost 6 bases, J lost 3 bases, and 9 bases lay in between. The CDR3 covers 14 residues. CDR3 region: CASRIGSYNSPLHF. The CDR3, as DNA: TGTGCCAGCAGGATCGGGAGCTATAATTCACCCCTCCACTTT.

The chain is built from TRBV3-1 and TRBJ2-7; 9 positions agree with TRBD1. The V segment lost 3 bases and the J segment 10 bases; nucleotides outside the gene matches: 10. Per the germline V gene, CDR1 is LGHDT and CDR2 is YNNKEL (reference sequence). The CDR3 length is 14 residues. The CDR3 loop is CASSHSGQGYIQYF. The CDR3 nucleotides are TGTGCCAGCAGCCATTCGGGACAGGGATACATCCAGTACTTC.

V usage is TRBV2 and J usage is TRBJ1-4, with D unclear. CDR1 and CDR2 from the germline V gene are SNHLY and FYNNEI. CDR3 length equals 15 residues. V was pared by 7 bases and J by 1 base, with 13 bases between. The CDR3, as DNA: TGTGCCAGCACCCCGAGGCGGGAAACTAATGAAAAACTGTTTTTT. It yields the protein CASTPRRETNEKLFF.

In its sample, this clonotype was seen many times. The CDR3: CASSVAGADTQYF. The CDR3 bases are TGTGCCAGCAGCGTAGCGGGAGCAGATACGCAGTATTTT. The genes are TRBV9 and TRBJ2-3; a weak D match, TRBD2 (6 bases). The CDR3 totals 13 residues. V was trimmed by 0 bases and J by 4 bases, leaving 6 bases between them. The V gene's germline CDR1 is SGDLS and CDR2 YYNGEE.

This clonotype has a count of ten or more. CDR3 nucleotide sequence: TGCAGTGCAAAGCCAGGGGACCTTGAGCAGTTCTTC. This translates into CSAKPGDLEQFF. The V and J genes are TRBV20-1 and TRBJ2-1; D possibly corresponds to TRBD1 (6 bases). The V and J ends lost 6 bases and 9 bases respectively, with 15 bases between them. The CDR3 is 12 residues long. Germline assignment: CDR1 DFQATT and CDR2 SNEGSKA (reference sequence).

This clonotype was observed a few times. The V and J genes are TRBV6-4 and TRBJ1-1; 8 positions match TRBD1. V lost 6 bases and J lost 2; bases outside the gene matches: 11. The CDR3 loop spans 16 amino acids. Germline CDR1 and CDR2: MRHNA and SNTAGT. As DNA, the CDR3 is TGTGCCAGCAGGAACAGACCTGGGACAGGTAACACTGAAGCTTTCTTT. Translating it yields CASRNRPGTGNTEAFF.

This clonotype has a handful of counts. A single base separates this from a much larger clone, so it may be a read error. V gene TRBV10-3 combines with J gene TRBJ1-1; no reliable D call. This CDR3 region has 13 residues. V lost 4 bases and J 1 base, leaving 7 bases between the germline ends. CDR1 is ENHRY, CDR2 SYGVKD, per germline. Here the CDR3 reads CAISVVANTEAFF. The CDR3 DNA reads TGTGCCATCAGTGTTGTAGCGAACACTGAAGCTTTCTTT.

Note on this clonotype: A much larger clone lies a single base off, so this may be a read error. The chain combines TRBV11-2 with TRBJ2-1; weak D call: TRBD1 (5 bases). V was shortened by 4 bases and J by 3 bases, with 13 bases between the two germline ends. Germline CDR1 is SGHAT and CDR2 is FQNNGV. The CDR3 has 15 amino acids. In DNA form, the CDR3 reads TGTGCCAGCAGCTCCCAGGGCTTTGTCTACAATGAGCAGTTCTTC. Protein: CASSSQGFVYNEQFF.

This clonotype was seen repeatedly, ten times or more. The V call is TRBV9, the J call TRBJ2-7; 12 nucleotides agree with TRBD2. This CDR3 is built from 16 residues. Germline CDR1 SGDLS, CDR2 YYNGEE. V shed 0 bases and J 6 bases; nucleotides not matched to a gene: 7. The CDR3 nucleotides are TGTGCCAGCAGCGTAGCACCTAGCGGGAGGGCCGGCGAGCAGTACTTC. As protein: CASSVAPSGRAGEQYF.

This clonotype was detected many times. The V gene is TRBV2, the J gene TRBJ2-2; D remains ambiguous. With 3 bases removed from V and 0 bases from J, the gap between germline ends came to 11 bases. The CDR3 runs to 16 residues. The germline gives CDR1 SNHLY, CDR2 FYNNEI. CDR3 residues: CASSENSVANTGELFF. The DNA for the CDR3 is TGTGCCAGCAGTGAGAACTCCGTGGCGAACACCGGGGAGCTGTTTTTT.

At least ten counts were recorded for this clonotype. The chain couples TRBV5-5 to TRBJ1-5; D may be TRBD1 (5 bases). V was pared by 4 bases and J by 4 bases, with 9 bases between. The CDR3 is 13 amino acids. Germline values: CDR1 SGHKS, CDR2 YYEKEE (reference sequence). The CDR3 nucleotides are TGTGCCAGCAGCAAGGGACGTAATCAGCCCCAGCATTTT. It encodes CASSKGRNQPQHF.

In nucleotides, the CDR3 is TGTGCCAGCAGTGACGGGAGGGGAAGAGGGTCACCCCTCCACTTT. Translating it yields CASSDGRGRGSPLHF. The chain links TRBV6-4 to TRBJ1-6; possibly TRBD1 for D (5 bases). Germline values: CDR1 MRHNA, CDR2 SNTAGT. V was trimmed by 2 bases and J by 10 bases, leaving 15 bases between them. This CDR3 has 15 residues.

This clonotype showed up many times. The V call is TRBV29-1, the J call TRBJ2-6; D is possibly TRBD1 (5 bases). CDR1 and CDR2 (germline): SQVTM, ANQGSEA. The length of the CDR3 is 14 residues. Trimming removed 3 bases at V and 1 base at J, with 7 bases between. The CDR3 sequence: CSVDQGSGANVLTF. As DNA, the CDR3 is TGCAGCGTTGACCAGGGTTCTGGGGCCAACGTCCTGACTTTC.

This clonotype was seen once. The V call is TRBV28, the J call TRBJ1-1; D may be TRBD1 (5 bases). The V end lost 7 bases, the J end lost 1 base, and 16 bases lay between the germline ends. CDR1 and CDR2 from the germline V gene are MDHEN and SYDVKM. The CDR3 has 15 amino acids. DNA for the CDR3: TGTGCCAGCACCTCTTGGGGACGGAAGAACACTGAAGCTTTCTTT. Translating gives CASTSWGRKNTEAFF.

With regard to this clonotype: The conserved closing phenylalanine or tryptophan is absent in this CDR3, likely reflecting a read error. Because the CDR3's place on the DNA is in doubt, the DNA is left out and the CDR3 is given as listed by TCRdb. The chain recombines TRBV15 with TRBJ1-2. The V gene's germline CDR1 is LNHNV and CDR2 YYDKDF (reference sequence). A total of 8 residues make up the CDR3, ends included. CDR3 in amino acids: CATSRRTS.

This clonotype was observed a few times. The chain combines TRBV9 with TRBJ2-7; possibly TRBD2 for D (5 bases). Trimming stripped 0 bases from V and 5 bases from J, with 9 bases between. The length of the CDR3 is 13 residues. CDR1 is SGDLS and CDR2 is YYNGEE in the germline V gene. The CDR3 is CASSVVGGNEQYF. The CDR3 region has the DNA TGTGCCAGCAGCGTAGTTGGAGGCAACGAGCAGTACTTC.

This clonotype was observed at least ten times. The genes are TRBV5-1 and TRBJ1-1; 8 bases line up with TRBD1. Germline assignment: CDR1 SGHRS and CDR2 YFSETQ. J lost 1 base, V lost 8 bases, and 10 bases had no gene match. The CDR3 spans 15 residues. This chain's CDR3 is CASYPGTGSNTEAFF. The CDR3 DNA sequence: TGCGCCAGTTACCCAGGGACAGGCTCGAACACTGAAGCTTTCTTT.

In DNA, the CDR3 is TGTGCCAGCAGCGACTCCCGGGCCCCGAACACTGAAGCTTTCTTT. Protein: CASSDSRAPNTEAFF. The genes are TRBV5-4 and TRBJ1-1; the D is unclear. Germline V gene data show CDR1 as SGHNT and CDR2 as YYREEE (reference sequence). This CDR3 spans 15 amino acids. Between the trimmed V and J ends, which lost 4 bases and 1 base, there was a span of 14 bases.

This clonotype has at least ten counts. The chain recombines TRBV19 with TRBJ1-2, with D hard to call. V lost 4 bases, J lost 4 bases, and 16 bases lay in between. Germline V gene data show CDR1 as LNHDA and CDR2 as SQIVND (reference sequence). This CDR3 is built from 15 residues. CDR3 protein: CASSTRSIRGYGYTF. DNA of the CDR3: TGTGCCAGTAGTACCCGATCGATTCGTGGCTATGGCTACACCTTC.

The chain recombines TRBV19 with TRBJ2-7; no clear D gene. CDR1 LNHDA and CDR2 SQIVND come from the germline V gene (reference sequence). The CDR3 runs to 11 residues. The V and J ends lost 1 base and 5 bases respectively, with 3 bases between them. CDR3 amino acids: CASSIGNEQYF. The CDR3, as DNA: TGTGCCAGTAGTATAGGAAACGAGCAGTACTTC.

Concerning this clonotype itself: The CDR3 carries no conserved terminal phenylalanine or tryptophan, so it likely arises from a read error. The gene calls are TRBV20-1 and TRBJ1-4, with TRBD1 matching over 7 bases. This CDR3 region has 14 residues. V lost 4 bases, J lost 5 bases, and 7 bases stayed unmatched. Per germline, CDR1 DFQATT and CDR2 SNEGSKA (reference sequence). The CDR3 spells CSAIRTGFNEKLFS. The CDR3 coding sequence is TGCAGTGCTATCCGGACAGGCTTCAATGAAAAACTGTTTTCT.

This clonotype was found many times. V and J are TRBV2 and TRBJ1-2, with a tentative D call TRBD1 (6 bases). Trimming took 4 bases from V and 5 from J, leaving 14 bases between them. Germline-derived CDR1 and CDR2 are SNHLY and FYNNEI. The CDR3 has 14 amino acids. The CDR3, as DNA: TGTGCCAGCAGTGTAGGGGGACTGAATTATGGCTACACCTTC. Translated, it gives CASSVGGLNYGYTF.

Turning to this clonotype: At one of its ends the junction is not consistent with the germline gene, which may arise from a read error. The chain uses TRBV25-1 and TRBJ1-6; 11 nucleotides agree with TRBD1. The CDR3 contains 15 residues. Germline-derived CDR1 and CDR2 are MGHDK and SYGVNS. The CDR3 region is CARSELGTGGSPLHF. DNA of the CDR3: TGTGCCCGCAGTGAATTGGGGACAGGGGGATCGCCCCTCCACTTT.

This clonotype was picked up one time. This chain joins TRBV2 and TRBJ2-2; 11 bases map to TRBD1. V shed 5 bases, J shed 3 bases, and the junction held 2 bases outside the gene matches. The CDR3 covers 15 residues. Germline-derived CDR1 and CDR2 are SNHLY and FYNNEI. This CDR3 reads CASSPGQGDTGELFF. CDR3 bases: TGTGCCAGCAGTCCGGGACAGGGGGACACCGGGGAGCTGTTTTTT.

In its sample, this clonotype was seen a few times. The gene calls are TRBV10-2 and TRBJ2-7, with TRBD1 matching over 7 bases. V shed 6 bases, J shed 3 bases, and the junction held 14 bases outside the gene matches. In germline, CDR1 is WSHSY, CDR2 SAAADI. CDR3 length: 16 amino acids. For the CDR3, the DNA is TGCGCCAGCAGGGCCTCAGGGACAGCCAGCCTCTACGAGCAGTACTTC. Translated: CASRASGTASLYEQYF.